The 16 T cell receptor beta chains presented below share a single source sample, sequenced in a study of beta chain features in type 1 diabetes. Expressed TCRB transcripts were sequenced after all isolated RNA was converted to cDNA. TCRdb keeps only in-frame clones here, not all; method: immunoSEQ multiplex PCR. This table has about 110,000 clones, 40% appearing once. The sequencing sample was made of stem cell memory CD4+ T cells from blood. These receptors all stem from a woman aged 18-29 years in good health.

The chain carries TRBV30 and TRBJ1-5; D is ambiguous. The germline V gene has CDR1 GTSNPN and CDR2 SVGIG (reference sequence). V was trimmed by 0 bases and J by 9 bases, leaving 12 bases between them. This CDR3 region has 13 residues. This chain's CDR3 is CAWSVEGVGPQHF. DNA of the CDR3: TGTGCCTGGAGTGTAGAGGGAGTAGGGCCCCAGCATTTT. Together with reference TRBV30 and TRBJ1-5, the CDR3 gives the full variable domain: SQTIHQWPATLVQPVGSPLSLECTVEGTSNPNLYWYRQAAGRGLQLLFYSVGIGQISSEVPQNLSASRPQDRQFILSSKKLLLSDSGFYLCAWSVEGVGPQHFGDGTRLSIL.

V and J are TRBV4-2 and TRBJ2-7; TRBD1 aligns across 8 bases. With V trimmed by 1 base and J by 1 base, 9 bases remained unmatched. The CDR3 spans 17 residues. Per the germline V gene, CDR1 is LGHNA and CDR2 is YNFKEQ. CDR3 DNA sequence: TGTGCCAGCAGCCAAGTTAAAGGGGGGACAGGATCCTACGAGCAGTACTTC. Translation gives CASSQVKGGTGSYEQYF.

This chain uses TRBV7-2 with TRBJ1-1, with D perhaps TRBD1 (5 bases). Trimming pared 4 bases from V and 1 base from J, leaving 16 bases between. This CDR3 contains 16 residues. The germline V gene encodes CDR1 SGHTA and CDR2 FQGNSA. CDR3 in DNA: TGTGCCAGCAGCTCTGGACGGATAACAGGGAACACTGAAGCTTTCTTT. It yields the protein CASSSGRITGNTEAFF. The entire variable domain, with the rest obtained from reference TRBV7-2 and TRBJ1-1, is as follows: GAGVSQSPSNKVTEKGKDVELRCDPISGHTALYWYRQSLGQGLEFLIYFQGNSAPDKSGLPSDRFSAERTGGSVSTLTIQRTQQEDSAVYLCASSSGRITGNTEAFFGQGTRLTVV.

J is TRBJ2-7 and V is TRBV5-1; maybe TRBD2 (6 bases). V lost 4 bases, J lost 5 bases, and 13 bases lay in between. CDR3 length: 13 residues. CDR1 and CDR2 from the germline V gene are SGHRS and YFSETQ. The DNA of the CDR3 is TGCGCCAGCAGCACCACTAGCATTGACGAGCAGTACTTC. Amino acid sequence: CASSTTSIDEQYF. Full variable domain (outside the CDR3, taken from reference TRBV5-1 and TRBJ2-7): KAGVTQTPRYLIKTRGQQVTLSCSPISGHRSVSWYQQTPGQGLQFLFEYFSETQRNKGNFPGRFSGRQFSNSRSEMNVSTLELGDSALYLCASSTTSIDEQYFGPGTRLTVT.

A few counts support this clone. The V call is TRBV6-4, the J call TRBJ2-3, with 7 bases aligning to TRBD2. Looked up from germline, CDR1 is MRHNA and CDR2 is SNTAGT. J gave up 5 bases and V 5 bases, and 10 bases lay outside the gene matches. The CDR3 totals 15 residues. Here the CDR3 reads CASSTSGTKKDTQYF. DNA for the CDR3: TGTGCCAGCAGTACCTCCGGGACTAAAAAAGATACGCAGTATTTT.

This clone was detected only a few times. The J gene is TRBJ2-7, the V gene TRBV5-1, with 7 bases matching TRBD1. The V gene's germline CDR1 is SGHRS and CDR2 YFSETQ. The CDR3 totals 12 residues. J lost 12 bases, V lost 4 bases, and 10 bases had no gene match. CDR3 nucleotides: TGCGCCAGCAGCCACCGGGACAGCGAGGCGTACTTC. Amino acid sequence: CASSHRDSEAYF. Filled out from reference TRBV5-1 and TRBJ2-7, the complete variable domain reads KAGVTQTPRYLIKTRGQQVTLSCSPISGHRSVSWYQQTPGQGLQFLFEYFSETQRNKGNFPGRFSGRQFSNSRSEMNVSTLELGDSALYLCASSHRDSEAYFGPGTRLTVT.

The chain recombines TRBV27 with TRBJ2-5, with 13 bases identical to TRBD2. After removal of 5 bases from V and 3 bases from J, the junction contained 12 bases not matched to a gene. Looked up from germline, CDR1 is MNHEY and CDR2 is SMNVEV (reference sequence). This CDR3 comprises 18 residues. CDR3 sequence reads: CASSGRLAGGRKEETQYF. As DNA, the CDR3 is TGTGCCAGCAGTGGTCGACTAGCGGGAGGTAGGAAAGAAGAGACCCAGTACTTC.

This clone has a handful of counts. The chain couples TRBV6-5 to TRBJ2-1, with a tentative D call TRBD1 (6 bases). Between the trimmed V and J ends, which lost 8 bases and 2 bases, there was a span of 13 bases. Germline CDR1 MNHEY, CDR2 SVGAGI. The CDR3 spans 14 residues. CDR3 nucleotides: TGTGCCAGCTCGAGGGGGAACACCTACAATGAGCAGTTCTTC. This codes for CASSRGNTYNEQFF.

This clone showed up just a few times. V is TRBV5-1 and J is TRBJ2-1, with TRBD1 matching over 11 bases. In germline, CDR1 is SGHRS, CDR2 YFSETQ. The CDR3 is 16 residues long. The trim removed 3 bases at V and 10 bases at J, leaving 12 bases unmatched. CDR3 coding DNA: TGCGCCAGCAGCTCGATACCGGGACAGGGGGTAACCGAGCAGTTCTTC. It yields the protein CASSSIPGQGVTEQFF.

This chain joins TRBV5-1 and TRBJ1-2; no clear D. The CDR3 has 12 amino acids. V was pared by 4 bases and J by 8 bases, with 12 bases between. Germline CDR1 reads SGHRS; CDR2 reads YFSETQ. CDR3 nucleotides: TGCGCCAGCAGCACCCGAGGCGGAGGCTACACCTTC. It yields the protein CASSTRGGGYTF.

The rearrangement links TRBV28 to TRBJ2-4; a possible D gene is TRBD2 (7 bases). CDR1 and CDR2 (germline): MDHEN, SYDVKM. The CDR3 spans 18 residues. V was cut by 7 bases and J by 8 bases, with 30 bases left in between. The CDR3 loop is CASTYVASGGGREDIQYF. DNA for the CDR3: TGTGCCAGCACCTATGTCGCTAGCGGCGGGGGCCGGGAGGACATTCAGTACTTC. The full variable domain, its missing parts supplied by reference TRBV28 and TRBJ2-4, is DVKVTQSSRYLVKRTGEKVFLECVQDMDHENMFWYRQDPGLGLRLIYFSYDVKMKEKGDIPEGYSVSREKKERFSLILESASTNQTSMYLCASTYVASGGGREDIQYFGAGTRLSVL.

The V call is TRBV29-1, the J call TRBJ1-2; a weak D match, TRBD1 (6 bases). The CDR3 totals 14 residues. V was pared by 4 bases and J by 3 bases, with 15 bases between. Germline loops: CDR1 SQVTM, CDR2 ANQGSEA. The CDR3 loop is CSVGNRQGHYGYTF. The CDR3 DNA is TGCAGCGTTGGGAATCGTCAGGGGCACTATGGCTACACCTTC.

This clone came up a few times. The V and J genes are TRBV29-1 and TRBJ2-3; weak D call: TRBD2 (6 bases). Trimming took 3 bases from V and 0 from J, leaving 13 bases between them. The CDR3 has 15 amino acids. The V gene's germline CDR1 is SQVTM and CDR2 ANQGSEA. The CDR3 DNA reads TGCAGCGTTGACGGAGGGGCATTCAGCACAGATACGCAGTATTTT. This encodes CSVDGGAFSTDTQYF.

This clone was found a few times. CDR3 in DNA: TGTGCCATCTCCGGACAGGACAATGAGCAGTTCTTC. It codes for CAISGQDNEQFF. The V gene is TRBV10-3, the J gene TRBJ2-1, with 7 nucleotides matching TRBD1. The CDR3 covers 12 residues. V shed 8 bases, J shed 5 bases, and the junction held 3 bases outside the gene matches. Germline V gene sequence: CDR1 ENHRY, CDR2 SYGVKD.

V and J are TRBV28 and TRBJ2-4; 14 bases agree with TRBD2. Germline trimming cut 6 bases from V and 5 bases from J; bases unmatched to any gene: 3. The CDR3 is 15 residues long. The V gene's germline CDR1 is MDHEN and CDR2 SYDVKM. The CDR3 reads CASRGLAGGQNIQYF. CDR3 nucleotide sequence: TGTGCCAGCAGAGGACTAGCGGGGGGTCAAAACATTCAGTACTTC.

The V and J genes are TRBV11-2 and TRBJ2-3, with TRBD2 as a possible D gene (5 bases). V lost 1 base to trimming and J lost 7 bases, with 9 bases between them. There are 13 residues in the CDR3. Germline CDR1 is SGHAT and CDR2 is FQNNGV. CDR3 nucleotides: TGTGCCAGCAGCTTAGGGGCGGGTTATACGCAGTATTTT. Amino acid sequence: CASSLGAGYTQYF. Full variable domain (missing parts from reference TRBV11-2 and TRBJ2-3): EAGVAQSPRYKIIEKRQSVAFWCNPISGHATLYWYQQILGQGPKLLIQFQNNGVVDDSQLPKDRFSAERLKGVDSTLKIQPAKLEDSAVYLCASSLGAGYTQYFGPGTRLTVL.